The table lists the clone carrying this T cell receptor (beta chain) with a count of one. Antigen: not known. Deep-level assay runs were performed. The authors ran unsorted PBMC replicate PCRs on about 320 ng DNA, approximately 31,000 T cell genomes. Sequenced by immunoSEQ multiplex PCR; TCRdb stores in-frame clones only, minus some. The sample holds 450,000 to 650,000 clones; roughly four fifths are singletons and the top ten take 12%. These data are taken from a study of shared clonotypes between healthy human individuals. Study-wide findings and caveats: Blood was the sole source, and tissue repertoires probably differ. Clonotype sharing among the donors was expected to vary with sequencing depth.

The germline V and J ends were trimmed by 5 bases and 1 base, with 5 bases remaining between them. This CDR3 is built from 12 residues. The germline V gene has CDR1 WSHSY and CDR2 SAAADI. Input material: PBMCs. The chain links TRBV10-2 to TRBJ2-5; D remains unclear. The sequence was collected from a middle-aged woman in good health. Some clones in this sample may be carry-over from other donors' samples. CDR3 in DNA: TGCGCCAGCAGTAGGGTCCAAGAGACCCAGTACTTC. This encodes CASSRVQETQYF.